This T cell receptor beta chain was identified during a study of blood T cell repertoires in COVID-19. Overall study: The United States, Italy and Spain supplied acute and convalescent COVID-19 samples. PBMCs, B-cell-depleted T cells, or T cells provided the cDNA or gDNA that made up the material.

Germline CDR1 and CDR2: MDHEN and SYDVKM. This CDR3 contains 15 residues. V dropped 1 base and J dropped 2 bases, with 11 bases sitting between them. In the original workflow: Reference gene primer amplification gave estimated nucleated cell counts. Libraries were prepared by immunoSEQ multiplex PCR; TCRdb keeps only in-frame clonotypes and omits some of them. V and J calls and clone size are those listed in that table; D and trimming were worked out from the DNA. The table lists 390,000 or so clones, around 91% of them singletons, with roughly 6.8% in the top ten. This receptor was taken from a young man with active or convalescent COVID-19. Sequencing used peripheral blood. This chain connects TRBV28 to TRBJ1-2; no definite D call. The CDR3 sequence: CASSLSMGANYGYTF. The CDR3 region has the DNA TGTGCCAGCAGTTTATCTATGGGCGCCAACTATGGCTACACCTTC.